These T cell receptor beta chains were read from a single sample in a study of T-cell reconstitution after alpha-beta-depleted transplantation in children. TCRdb fed the PCR reads into MiXCR, producing one record per CDR3 protein. The repertoire consists of approximately 340,000 distinct CDR3 sequences, with around 10% occurring once and the leading ten covering less than 2.5%. The source material was PBMCs from the stem cell graft donor, sampled from the stem cell graft. These receptors were collected from a human donor who donated a stem cell graft to a child with acute lymphoblastic leukemia. Each CDR3 is given with its conserved first and last residue. Fields, in order: J gene, V gene, D gene, CDR3 protein. The D gene is left open where the match is weak.

J: TRBJ1-5
V: TRBV7-2
D: .
CDR3: CASSLMPQGPNQPQHF

J: TRBJ2-3
V: TRBV11-2
D: .
CDR3: CASSPANLRGPHTDTQYF

J: TRBJ1-1
V: TRBV9
D: TRBD1
CDR3: CASSALPGQGGTQNTEAFF

J: TRBJ1-3
V: TRBV20-1
D: .
CDR3: CSAQRSSSSGNTIYF

J: TRBJ2-3
V: TRBV4-1
D: .
CDR3: CASSQGEGVGFDTQYF

J: TRBJ2-3
V: TRBV5-1
D: .
CDR3: CASSRTGRESSTDTQYF

J: TRBJ2-7
V: TRBV5-6
D: .
CDR3: CASSFHGSEQYF

J: TRBJ2-7
V: TRBV20-1
D: .
CDR3: CSAPHLSGQANEQYF

J: TRBJ2-2
V: TRBV9
D: .
CDR3: CASSPYQGIGELFF

J: TRBJ2-1
V: TRBV5-6
D: .
CDR3: CASSLGVQLSYNEQFF

J: TRBJ2-7
V: TRBV12-3/TRBV12-4
D: .
CDR3: CASSFLPESYEQYF

J: TRBJ2-7
V: TRBV19
D: .
CDR3: CASSIGYRGAYEQYF

J: TRBJ2-6
V: TRBV27
D: .
CDR3: CASSARGGTSGANVLTF

J: TRBJ1-5
V: TRBV18
D: .
CDR3: CASSPGASNQPQHF

J: TRBJ1-3
V: TRBV5-1
D: .
CDR3: CASRRDNSGNTIYF

J: TRBJ2-5
V: TRBV20-1
D: TRBD1
CDR3: CSAWTGGQETQYF

J: TRBJ2-4
V: TRBV30
D: .
CDR3: CAWRSRFSGNIQYF

J: TRBJ2-2
V: TRBV7-6
D: .
CDR3: CASSYPAGELFF

J: TRBJ1-4
V: TRBV29-1
D: TRBD1
CDR3: CSGRTGGEKLFF

J: TRBJ2-2
V: TRBV12-3/TRBV12-4
D: TRBD1
CDR3: CASSLIRQGTGELFF

J: TRBJ2-1
V: TRBV3-1
D: TRBD2
CDR3: CASSSGSSNEQFF

J: TRBJ2-1
V: TRBV4-1
D: TRBD1
CDR3: CASSHYGQGAGNEQFF

J: TRBJ2-3
V: TRBV27
D: .
CDR3: CASRGSYRVFDTQYF

J: TRBJ1-1
V: TRBV5-1
D: .
CDR3: CASSSQGFGEAFF

J: TRBJ2-1
V: TRBV20-1
D: TRBD2
CDR3: CSARTSGWYNEQFF

J: TRBJ2-7
V: TRBV12-3/TRBV12-4
D: TRBD1
CDR3: CASSAPSTGASEQYF

J: TRBJ2-7
V: TRBV9
D: .
CDR3: CASSVEPPGEQYF

J: TRBJ2-1
V: TRBV4-3
D: TRBD2
CDR3: CASSQEGLAYNEQFF

J: TRBJ2-3
V: TRBV29-1
D: .
CDR3: CSVFLGDTQYF

J: TRBJ2-1
V: TRBV20-1
D: TRBD1
CDR3: CSADPRDSYNEQFF

J: TRBJ2-7
V: TRBV28
D: TRBD2
CDR3: CASRTSGRAHEQYF

J: TRBJ2-2
V: TRBV27
D: TRBD2
CDR3: CASSGGNTGELFF

J: TRBJ1-2
V: TRBV9
D: .
CDR3: CASSKARTPYGYTF

J: TRBJ2-1
V: TRBV20-1
D: TRBD2
CDR3: CSARVVGGTSGPSYNEQFF

J: TRBJ1-1
V: TRBV11-1
D: TRBD1
CDR3: CASSSFWDRGPGNTEAFF

J: TRBJ2-7
V: TRBV5-5
D: TRBD1
CDR3: CASSSNPGQGRHQYF

J: TRBJ2-1
V: TRBV7-9
D: .
CDR3: CASSLGIGSSYNEQFF

J: TRBJ1-2
V: TRBV4-1
D: .
CDR3: CASSQDRAGPRRFGGYTF

J: TRBJ2-7
V: TRBV20-1
D: .
CDR3: CSARDHTSSYEQYF

J: TRBJ2-1
V: TRBV6-6
D: .
CDR3: CASGLSPYNEQFF